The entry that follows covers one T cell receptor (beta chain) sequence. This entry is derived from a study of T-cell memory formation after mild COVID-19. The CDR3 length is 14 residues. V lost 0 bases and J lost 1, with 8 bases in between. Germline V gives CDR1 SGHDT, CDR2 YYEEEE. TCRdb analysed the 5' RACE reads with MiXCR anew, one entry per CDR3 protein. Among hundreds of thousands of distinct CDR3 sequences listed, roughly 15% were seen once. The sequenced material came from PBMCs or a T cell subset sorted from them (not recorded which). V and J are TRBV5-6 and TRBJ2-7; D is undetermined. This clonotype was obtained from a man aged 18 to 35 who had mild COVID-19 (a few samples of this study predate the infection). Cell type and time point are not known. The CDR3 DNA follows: TGTGCCAGCAGCTTGGATATCGGATCCTACGAGCAGTACTTC. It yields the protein CASSLDIGSYEQYF.